These T cell receptor beta chains were read from a single sample in a study of T cells after yellow fever vaccination. From the 5' RACE reads, TCRdb called clonotypes with MiXCR, one entry per CDR3 protein. The sample has more than 350,000 distinct CDR3 sequences, 11% seen once. The source material was PBMCs, sampled on the day of the first yellow fever vaccination. The receptor set was obtained from a man younger than 30 who received the YFV17D yellow fever vaccine. CDR3s include the opening cysteine and the closing phenylalanine or tryptophan. A D gene is named only where the DNA matches it firmly. For some rows the clone size is stated as once, few or many, or as a class when expanded; others skip it.

j_call d_call clone_size v_call cdr3_nt cdr3_aa
TRBJ2-5 TRBD1 many TRBV6-1 TGTGCCGCCGACCGACAGGGAAGAGGGGAGACCCAGTACTTC CAADRQGRGETQYF
TRBJ2-3 TRBD2 NA TRBV6-2/TRBV6-3 TGTGCCAGCGCCCAGGGTGCTAGCGGGGGGCAAAGCACAGATACGCAGTATTTT CASAQGASGGQSTDTQYF
TRBJ2-1 NA NA TRBV14 TGTGCCAGCAGCCGGCTCACCGGGACAACCTACAATGAGCAGTTCTTC CASSRLTGTTYNEQFF
TRBJ2-7 TRBD1 few TRBV12-3/TRBV12-4 TGTGCCAGCAGCTCCGGACAGGGGGTCGCAGTGCAGTACTTC CASSSGQGVAVQYF
TRBJ2-1 NA NA TRBV12-3/TRBV12-4 TGTGCCAGCAGGGAACAGGCCTACAATGAGCAGTTCTTC CASREQAYNEQFF
TRBJ2-7 NA NA TRBV5-4 TGTGCCAGCAGCTTGGCCTACAGTCCCTACGAGCGGTACTTC CASSLAYSPYERYF
TRBJ1-3 NA NA TRBV7-8 TGTGCCAGCAGCTTATTGTACCCATCTGGAAACACCATATATTTT CASSLLYPSGNTIYF
TRBJ1-1 NA few TRBV11-1 TGTGCCAGCAGCAGACAGGTTGTGGGCACTGAAGCTTTCTTT CASSRQVVGTEAFF
TRBJ1-2 TRBD1 few TRBV10-3 TGTGCCATCAGCCACCCCGGGGACAGCTATGGCTACACCTTC CAISHPGDSYGYTF
TRBJ2-3 NA few TRBV20-1 TGCAGTGCTAGAGATACCCTTGCTTGGGGAGGCACAGATACGCAGTATTTT CSARDTLAWGGTDTQYF
TRBJ2-1 NA few TRBV7-2 TGTGCCAGCAAGGTACCCACGGCCAATGAGCAGTTCTTC CASKVPTANEQFF
TRBJ1-1 NA many TRBV12-3/TRBV12-4 TGTGCCAGCAGTTTAATCGATTGGACTGAAGCTTTCTTT CASSLIDWTEAFF
TRBJ2-1 TRBD1 few TRBV7-2 TGTGCCAGCAGCCAAAGGGACAGGGACCCCTACAATGAGCAGTTCTTC CASSQRDRDPYNEQFF
TRBJ2-5 TRBD2 few TRBV29-1 TGCAGCGTTGATTTGGGGGGGGTGGCGACCCAGTACTTC CSVDLGGVATQYF
TRBJ2-6 NA few TRBV4-3 TGCGCCAGCAGCCAAGGCAACAGTCCCTCTGGGGCCAACGTCCTGACTTTC CASSQGNSPSGANVLTF
TRBJ2-1 NA few TRBV29-1 TGCAGCGTTGAGGGCGGGGTGGACTACAATGAGCAGTTCTTC CSVEGGVDYNEQFF
TRBJ2-2 TRBD2 few TRBV2 TGTGCCAGCCGAGGAGGACTAGCGAACACCGGGGAGCTGTTTTTT CASRGGLANTGELFF
TRBJ1-2 NA NA TRBV20-1 TGCAGTGCTAGGGAGCTGCGTGGCTACACCTTC CSARELRGYTF
TRBJ2-2 NA NA TRBV7-9 TGTGCCAGCACCCCGGTGGGGGCGATCACCCGGGAGCTGTTTTTT CASTPVGAITRELFF
TRBJ2-3 NA many TRBV3-1 TGTGCCAGCAGCCTGAGAGGGCCGGATACGCAGTATTTT CASSLRGPDTQYF
TRBJ2-3 TRBD2 many TRBV9 TGTGCCAGCAGCGTCAGCGGGGCCTCAGATACGCAGTATTTT CASSVSGASDTQYF
TRBJ1-1 NA few TRBV5-1 TGCGCCAGCAGCTTGGGTTGGTCTACCATGAACACTGAAGCTTTCTTT CASSLGWSTMNTEAFF